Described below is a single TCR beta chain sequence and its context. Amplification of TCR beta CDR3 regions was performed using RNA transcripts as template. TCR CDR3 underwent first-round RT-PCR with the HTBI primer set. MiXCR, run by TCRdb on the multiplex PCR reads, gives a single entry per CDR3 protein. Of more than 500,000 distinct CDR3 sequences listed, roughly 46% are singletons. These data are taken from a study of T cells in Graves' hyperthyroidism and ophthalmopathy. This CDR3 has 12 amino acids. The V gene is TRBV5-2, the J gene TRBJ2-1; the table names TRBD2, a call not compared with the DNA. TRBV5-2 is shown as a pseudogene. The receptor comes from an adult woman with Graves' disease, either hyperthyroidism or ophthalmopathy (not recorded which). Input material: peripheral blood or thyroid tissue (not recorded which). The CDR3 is CASKLVGYEQFF. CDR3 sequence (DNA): TGTGCCAGCAAACTAGTGGGCTATGAGCAGTTCTTC.